This TCR beta chain originates from a study of immune evolution from preneoplasia to lung adenocarcinoma. Histologic diagnosis was independently verified by two lung pathologists. The repertoire was sequenced with immunoSEQ multiplex PCR; TCRdb's copy has only in-frame clones and lacks some. The sample yields 3,700 or so clones, roughly 87% seen once. The TCR comes from a person between 65 and 79 years old with invasive lung adenocarcinoma. Input material: FFPE invasive lung adenocarcinoma tissue.

The CDR3 coding sequence is TGTGCCAGCACCCTAGGAGGGGGGGATACGCAGTATTTT. This sequence encodes CASTLGGGDTQYF. The chain couples TRBV6-6 to TRBJ2-3; TRBD1 or TRBD2 may be the D gene (6 bases each). V lost 7 bases, J lost 6 bases, and 14 bases lay in between. Per germline, CDR1 MNHNY and CDR2 SVGAGI (reference sequence). This CDR3 has 13 residues.